These 25 T cell receptor beta chains originate from one sample sequenced in a study of Ad26.COV2.S vaccination and SARS-CoV-2 variants. Treatment described: 19 received Ad26.COV2.S at low or high dose, single or two shots; about 5 received placebo; per-sample allocation not given. Specimens were obtained on day 63 following the first vaccine or placebo injection. The repertoire was sequenced with immunoSEQ multiplex PCR; TCRdb's copy has only in-frame clones and lacks some. The top ten hold 2% to 2.5% of the sample, which has some 320,000 clones, around 81% seen once. Specimen: peripheral blood, collected in a trial of Ad26.COV2.S vaccine versus placebo. The source is a person aged 18-65 years who received the Ad26.COV2.S COVID-19 vaccine or a placebo.

This clone is a singleton in its sample. The chain uses TRBV9 and TRBJ1-2; a possible D gene is TRBD1 (5 bases). The V gene lost 5 bases and the J gene lost 2 bases, with 13 bases spanning the gap. The CDR3 contains 14 residues. Germline CDR1 reads SGDLS; CDR2 reads YYNGEE. The chain's CDR3 is CASRDGADNYGYTF. Here the CDR3 DNA reads TGTGCCAGCAGAGACGGGGCCGACAACTATGGCTACACCTTC.

This clone came up many times. The CDR3 bases are TGTGCCAGCCAGCAATCGGAGTCATACAAGCAGTACTTC. It specifies CASQQSESYKQYF. J is TRBJ2-7 and V is TRBV2; D gene uncertain. The V and J ends lost 8 bases and 8 bases respectively, with 19 bases between them. Germline CDR1 is SNHLY and CDR2 is FYNNEI. The CDR3 length is 13 residues.

The gene calls are TRBV28 and TRBJ1-2; unclear D gene. The CDR3 extends over 12 amino acids. Deletions cut 3 bases from V and 7 bases from J, with 9 bases between. The germline V gene encodes CDR1 MDHEN and CDR2 SYDVKM. CDR3 bases: TGTGCCAGCAGTTTCCACAAGGGTGGCTACACCTTC. It encodes CASSFHKGGYTF.

J is TRBJ1-5 and V is TRBV28; no firm D call. Trimming stripped 5 bases from V and 3 bases from J, with 14 bases between. Germline CDR1 reads MDHEN; CDR2 reads SYDVKM. The length of the CDR3 is 15 residues. This CDR3 reads CASSAGWPSNQPQHF. The CDR3 DNA is TGTGCCAGCAGTGCCGGATGGCCGTCCAATCAGCCCCAGCATTTT.

This sequence joins TRBV6-1 and TRBJ1-3, with D perhaps matching TRBD1 (6 bases). Germline V lookup: CDR1 MNHNS, CDR2 SASEGT. The CDR3 is 17 amino acids. V was pared by 2 bases and J by 3 bases, with 17 bases between. In DNA form, the CDR3 reads TGTGCCAGCAGTGAACGCCTAGGACAGCTAGGTGGAAACACCATATATTTT. This codes for CASSERLGQLGGNTIYF.

The chain employs TRBV29-1 and TRBJ2-3, with no clear D. Between the trimmed V and J ends, which lost 3 bases and 0 bases, there was a span of 13 bases. Per the germline V gene, CDR1 is SQVTM and CDR2 is ANQGSEA. The CDR3 totals 15 residues. CDR3: CSVDRYPFSTDTQYF. As DNA, the CDR3 is TGCAGCGTTGACCGATACCCTTTTAGCACAGATACGCAGTATTTT.

The sample holds a few counts of this clone. The V call is TRBV7-6, the J call TRBJ2-5; no definite D call. Trimming removed 1 base at V and 1 base at J, with 10 bases between. The CDR3 runs 15 residues. CDR1 SGHVS and CDR2 FNYEAQ come from the germline V gene. CDR3 DNA sequence: TGTGCCAGCAGCTTAGTGGGCAGAACCCAAGAGACCCAGTACTTC. Amino acid sequence: CASSLVGRTQETQYF.

As regards this clone: Additional DNA sequences in this sample encode the identical CDR3. The DNA for the CDR3 is TGTGCCAGCAGTCAGGGGAATCAGCCCCAGCATTTT. This gives the protein CASSQGNQPQHF. The chain couples TRBV12-3 or TRBV12-4 to TRBJ1-5; the D gene is possibly TRBD1 (6 bases). This CDR3 has 12 residues. Trimming took off 5 bases at V and 4 bases at J, with 6 bases between the two ends.

The chain has TRBV19 and TRBJ2-1, with 10 bases identical to TRBD1. Unmatched junction bases numbered 7, after V lost 2 bases and J lost 9 bases. Germline V gene sequence: CDR1 LNHDA, CDR2 SQIVND (reference sequence). The CDR3 extends over 15 amino acids. The CDR3 DNA sequence: TGTGCCAGTAGTATATGGGGACAGGGGAACGGTGAGCAGTTCTTC. Its protein is CASSIWGQGNGEQFF.

The chain uses TRBV4-1 and TRBJ1-6, with unresolved D. CDR3 length equals 20 residues. Trimming removed 2 bases at V and 0 bases at J, with 20 bases between. Germline V gene lookup returns CDR1 MGHRA and CDR2 YSYEKL. CDR3: CASSQFSPFSGSSYNSPLHF. The DNA of the CDR3 is TGCGCCAGCAGCCAATTTTCTCCTTTTTCCGGGAGCTCCTATAATTCACCCCTCCACTTT.

The chain joins TRBV7-2 to TRBJ2-5; the D gene could be TRBD1 or TRBD2 (6 bases each). Germline CDR1 reads SGHTA; CDR2 reads FQGNSA. Trimming took 5 bases from V and 1 from J, leaving 11 bases between them. This CDR3 has 14 amino acids. The CDR3 is CASSPGGRQETQYF. The CDR3 DNA follows: TGTGCCAGCAGCCCTGGGGGGCGCCAAGAGACCCAGTACTTC.

This chain uses TRBV19 with TRBJ2-1; D possibly corresponds to TRBD1 (6 bases). The CDR3 sequence is 14 residues long. CDR1 LNHDA and CDR2 SQIVND come from the germline V gene (reference sequence). V shed 2 bases and J shed 5 bases, with 10 bases lying between them. This CDR3 reads CASSIQGSDNEQFF. CDR3 in DNA: TGTGCCAGTAGTATACAGGGGTCCGACAATGAGCAGTTCTTC. Full variable domain (outside the CDR3, taken from reference TRBV19 and TRBJ2-1): DGGITQSPKYLFRKEGQNVTLSCEQNLNHDAMYWYRQDPGQGLRLIYYSQIVNDFQKGDIAEGYSVSREKKESFPLTVTSAQKNPTAFYLCASSIQGSDNEQFFGPGTRLTVL.

This clone has a single count. This chain uses TRBV28 with TRBJ2-5, with D perhaps TRBD2 (6 bases). Trimming removed 3 bases at V and 2 bases at J, with 19 bases between. The CDR3 runs 17 residues. From germline, CDR1 is MDHEN and CDR2 SYDVKM. CDR3 coding DNA: TGTGCCAGCAGTTTCCAGGGTGCGGGGTGGGGGCAAGAGACCCAGTACTTC. Translating it yields CASSFQGAGWGQETQYF.

V is TRBV6-4 and J is TRBJ1-4; the D is unclear. This CDR3 spans 20 amino acids. The V end was cut by 2 bases, the J end by 0 bases, with 22 bases between. CDR1 and CDR2 (germline): MRHNA, SNTAGT. The CDR3 region is CASSDRGPALLSSTNEKLFF. Here the CDR3 DNA reads TGTGCCAGCAGTGACCGCGGGCCGGCCCTCCTATCTTCAACTAATGAAAAACTGTTTTTT.

In this sample, this clone turned up once. This sequence joins TRBV28 and TRBJ2-3, with a possible D match to TRBD1 (5 bases). The length of the CDR3 is 13 residues. Germline assignment: CDR1 MDHEN and CDR2 SYDVKM. V was cut by 0 bases and J by 5 bases, with 6 bases left in between. CDR3 amino acids: CASSLWGQDTQYF. CDR3 DNA: TGTGCCAGCAGTTTATGGGGGCAAGATACGCAGTATTTT.

V is TRBV6-5 and J is TRBJ1-5, with TRBD1 matching 8 bases. The germline CDR1 and CDR2 sequences are MNHEY and SVGAGI. V lost 6 bases to trimming and J lost 5 bases; unmatched junction nucleotides: 6. This CDR3 has 14 amino acids. CDR3 loop: CASSVTGDDQPQHF. The DNA for the CDR3 is TGTGCCAGCAGCGTGACAGGGGATGATCAGCCCCAGCATTTT.

This clone was counted between two and nine times. The chain combines TRBV19 with TRBJ2-7; TRBD2 might be the D (5 bases). Germline assignment: CDR1 LNHDA and CDR2 SQIVND (reference sequence). V lost 6 bases to trimming and J lost 0 bases, with 9 bases between them. The CDR3 length is 13 residues. CDR3 residues: CASSAAGSYEQYF. The CDR3 DNA sequence: TGTGCCAGTAGCGCCGCGGGCTCCTACGAGCAGTACTTC.

This clone appeared once. V and J are TRBV18 and TRBJ1-6; 7 bases map to TRBD1. The trim removed 3 bases at V and 10 bases at J, leaving 9 bases unmatched. In germline, CDR1 is KGHSH, CDR2 LQKENI. The CDR3 consists of 15 residues. The CDR3, as DNA: TGTGCCAGCTCACCTAAGACAGGGATAGAGTCACCCCTCCACTTT. Translation gives CASSPKTGIESPLHF.

The gene calls are TRBV6-5 and TRBJ2-1; D is unclear. This CDR3 has 15 residues. The V gene's germline CDR1 is MNHEY and CDR2 SVGAGI. V was cut by 7 bases and J by 4 bases, with 17 bases left in between. The CDR3 reads CASKGAIGSYNEQFF. CDR3 in DNA: TGTGCCAGCAAAGGTGCCATCGGTAGTTACAATGAGCAGTTCTTC.

The chain uses TRBV19 and TRBJ2-2, with TRBD2 identical over 12 bases. V dropped 7 bases and J dropped 4; count of bases not matched to a gene: 13. The CDR3 consists of 18 residues. Per the germline V gene, CDR1 is LNHDA and CDR2 is SQIVND (reference sequence). The CDR3 spells CASTVELAGGRVTGELFF. The DNA of the CDR3 is TGTGCCAGTACCGTCGAACTAGCGGGGGGCCGGGTCACCGGGGAGCTGTTTTTT.

The chain joins TRBV24-1 to TRBJ2-7, with 11 bases lining up with TRBD1. CDR3 size: 16 residues. Looked up from germline, CDR1 is KGHDR and CDR2 is SFDVKD. The J segment lost 4 bases and the V segment lost 3 bases, leaving 7 bases of the junction unmatched. CDR3 in amino acids: CATSDGPGQGVYEQYF. The CDR3 region has the DNA TGTGCCACCAGTGATGGACCGGGACAGGGGGTTTACGAGCAGTACTTC.

The chain has TRBV15 and TRBJ2-3; D is uncertain. CDR3 length: 17 amino acids. Germline V gene lookup returns CDR1 LNHNV and CDR2 YYDKDF (reference sequence). Trimming stripped 5 bases from V and 1 base from J, with 19 bases between. The CDR3 region is CATSSRQVGLGTDTQYF. CDR3 DNA sequence: TGTGCCACCAGCTCCCGGCAAGTAGGGCTAGGCACAGATACGCAGTATTTT.

This sequence joins TRBV18 and TRBJ1-1; D is unresolved. Germline V lookup: CDR1 KGHSH, CDR2 LQKENI. The V end was cut by 2 bases, the J end by 4 bases, with 14 bases between. This CDR3 spans 15 amino acids. CDR3: CASSPRIGLGTEAFF. CDR3 in DNA: TGTGCCAGCTCACCAAGAATTGGTTTGGGCACTGAAGCTTTCTTT.

The V and J genes are TRBV18 and TRBJ1-3, with D unresolved. V was trimmed by 1 base and J by 3 bases, leaving 4 bases between them. This CDR3 is built from 13 residues. Germline assignment: CDR1 KGHSH and CDR2 LQKENI. DNA of the CDR3: TGTGCCAGCTCACCACTTGATGGAAACACCATATATTTT. It is translated as CASSPLDGNTIYF.

Only one count was recorded for this clone. The chain employs TRBV5-5 and TRBJ1-2, with D maybe TRBD1 (6 bases). This CDR3 comprises 16 residues. Germline assignment: CDR1 SGHKS and CDR2 YYEKEE (reference sequence). V lost 4 bases and J lost 3, with 19 bases in between. DNA of the CDR3: TGTGCCAGCAGCCAAATCCGACAGGAAACGTACTATGGCTACACCTTC. Its translation is CASSQIRQETYYGYTF.